Listed here are 32 T cell receptor beta chains from one sample, sequenced in a study of patients and donors after allogeneic stem cell transplantation. One entry per CDR3 protein, called by TCRdb with MiXCR from the RT-PCR reads. The repertoire holds some 11,000 distinct CDR3 sequences, with less than 25% as singletons. The specimen was blood, either unsorted or a sorted T cell fraction (not recorded which). The receptor source for this set is a human donor who was either an allogeneic HSCT recipient or a stem cell or donor lymphocyte infusion donor (not recorded which). It is not recorded whose cells these are; they may come from a transplant donor.

This clonotype was counted only a few times. The chain joins TRBV7-9 to TRBJ2-2, with a possible D match to TRBD1 (6 bases). This CDR3 spans 16 amino acids. Germline V gene lookup returns CDR1 SEHNR and CDR2 FQNEAQ (reference sequence). With 3 bases removed from V and 2 bases from J, the gap between germline ends came to 13 bases. The CDR3 DNA is TGTGCCAGCAGCTTCGCAGGACAGCCTAACACCGGGGAGCTGTTTTTT. It encodes CASSFAGQPNTGELFF. The full variable domain, its missing parts supplied by reference TRBV7-9 and TRBJ2-2, is DTGVSQNPRHKITKRGQNVTFRCDPISEHNRLYWYRQTLGQGPEFLTYFQNEAQLEKSRLLSDRFSAERPKGSFSTLEIQRTEQGDSAMYLCASSFAGQPNTGELFFGEGSRLTVL.

The rearrangement joins TRBV20-1 to TRBJ1-2, with D possibly matching TRBD1 (5 bases). Germline V CDR1 and CDR2: DFQATT, SNEGSKA (reference sequence). The CDR3 sequence is 17 residues long. V lost 5 bases and J lost 1, with 23 bases in between. The chain's CDR3 is CSAQGWGEEQINYGYTF. The CDR3 DNA follows: TGCAGTGCTCAGGGATGGGGGGAAGAACAAATTAACTATGGCTACACCTTC.

This clonotype was counted between two and nine times. The genes are TRBV29-1 and TRBJ1-5; D might be TRBD1 (6 bases). The CDR3 runs 14 residues. CDR1 and CDR2 from the germline V gene are SQVTM and ANQGSEA. Trimming removed 5 bases at V and 2 bases at J, with 13 bases between. DNA of the CDR3: TGCAGCGTTTGGGAGGGGGGCGGCAATCAGCCCCAGCATTTT. This gives the protein CSVWEGGGNQPQHF.

The chain carries TRBV7-2 and TRBJ1-2, with no clear D. CDR1 and CDR2 (germline): SGHTA, FQGNSA. This CDR3 region has 12 residues. Trimming stripped 5 bases from V and 5 bases from J, with 9 bases between. The CDR3 region is CASSPAGYGYTF. DNA for the CDR3: TGTGCCAGCAGCCCAGCGGGGTATGGCTACACCTTC. Filled out from reference TRBV7-2 and TRBJ1-2, the complete variable domain reads GAGVSQSPSNKVTEKGKDVELRCDPISGHTALYWYRQSLGQGLEFLIYFQGNSAPDKSGLPSDRFSAERTGGSVSTLTIQRTQQEDSAVYLCASSPAGYGYTFGSGTRLTVV.

V and J are TRBV12-3 or TRBV12-4 and TRBJ2-2, with 8 nucleotides matching TRBD1. V was pared by 8 bases and J by 1 base, with 0 bases of the junction left unmatched. This CDR3 has 13 residues. The CDR3 region has the DNA TGTGCCAGCGACAGGGGGAACACCGGGGAGCTGTTTTTT. Its translation is CASDRGNTGELFF.

This chain joins TRBV28 and TRBJ2-7; no clear D gene. Germline lookup yields CDR1 MDHEN and CDR2 SYDVKM. The ends were cut back, 5 bases at V and 1 base at J, with 18 bases in the middle. The CDR3 length is 16 residues. CDR3 protein: CASSPWALHESYEQYF. The CDR3 region has the DNA TGTGCCAGCAGTCCCTGGGCCCTCCACGAGTCCTACGAGCAGTACTTC.

This clonotype was observed a few times. The chain combines TRBV28 with TRBJ1-3, with D possibly being TRBD1 (5 bases). With 7 bases removed from V and 0 bases from J, the gap between germline ends came to 13 bases. The CDR3 sequence is 15 residues long. Germline V lookup: CDR1 MDHEN, CDR2 SYDVKM. The CDR3, as DNA: TGTGCCAGCAAGGGGACCGATTACTCTGGAAACACCATATATTTT. Translating it yields CASKGTDYSGNTIYF.

This chain links TRBV6-5 with TRBJ1-1, with D possibly being TRBD1 (5 bases). Trimming removed 1 base at V and 5 bases at J, with 14 bases between. The CDR3 totals 15 residues. Per germline, CDR1 MNHEY and CDR2 SVGAGI. CDR3 in DNA: TGTGCCAGCAGTTACTTACAGGTGGGGGGGACTGAAGCTTTCTTT. Residues: CASSYLQVGGTEAFF.

This clonotype has ten or more counts. The chain is built from TRBV6-2 or TRBV6-3 and TRBJ2-1; 10 nucleotides match TRBD2. J gave up 6 bases and V 6 bases, and 2 bases lay outside the gene matches. Germline V gene data show CDR1 as MNHEY and CDR2 as SVGEGT. The CDR3 length is 13 residues. The CDR3 reads CASRTSGRNEQFF. The CDR3 coding sequence is TGTGCCAGCAGGACTAGCGGGCGCAATGAGCAGTTCTTC.

This rearrangement joins TRBV12-3 or TRBV12-4 to TRBJ2-1, with TRBD2 matching 13 bases. J was trimmed by 8 bases and V by 4 bases; bases with no gene match: 5. This CDR3 region has 15 residues. CDR3 DNA: TGTGCCAGCAGTTCCCGGACTAGCGGGAGCGATGAGCAGTTCTTC. This sequence encodes CASSSRTSGSDEQFF.

This clonotype was seen more than once but under ten times. V and J are TRBV11-2 and TRBJ1-1; D is perhaps TRBD1 (5 bases). Per germline, CDR1 SGHAT and CDR2 FQNNGV. V was trimmed by 3 bases and J by 6 bases, leaving 20 bases between them. The CDR3 has 16 amino acids. The CDR3 spells CASSFGPGRGGAEAFF. Written as DNA, the CDR3 is TGTGCCAGCAGCTTTGGCCCCGGTCGAGGAGGGGCTGAAGCTTTCTTT.

The chain has TRBV3-1 and TRBJ1-6; D may be TRBD1 (6 bases). With 1 base removed from V and 7 bases from J, the gap between germline ends came to 11 bases. Germline CDR1 LGHDT, CDR2 YNNKEL (reference sequence). The CDR3 length is 15 residues. The CDR3 region is CASSQGAGVNSPLHF. For the CDR3, the DNA is TGTGCCAGCAGCCAAGGAGCAGGGGTCAATTCACCCCTCCACTTT.

This clonotype qualifies as medium-sized. The DNA for the CDR3 is TGTGCCAGCAGCCAAGACCCGCGGGGGGCTCAGCCCCAGCATTTT. This encodes CASSQDPRGAQPQHF. J is TRBJ1-5 and V is TRBV4-2; possible D gene TRBD1, 6 bases. Trimming pared 0 bases from V and 6 bases from J, leaving 12 bases between. Germline CDR1 LGHNA, CDR2 YNFKEQ. The CDR3 totals 15 residues.

This clonotype was seen more than once but under ten times. The J gene is TRBJ1-5, the V gene TRBV7-8; D is unresolved. Germline V CDR1 and CDR2: SGHVS, FQNEAQ. Trimming pared 1 base from V and 0 bases from J, leaving 10 bases between. The CDR3 is 16 amino acids. The CDR3 sequence is CASSLGPNYSNQPQHF. The CDR3 DNA reads as TGTGCCAGCAGCTTAGGACCCAACTATAGCAATCAGCCCCAGCATTTT. Based on the CDR3 plus reference TRBV7-8 and TRBJ1-5, the full variable domain is GAGVSQSPRYKVAKRGQDVALRCDPISGHVSLFWYQQALGQGPEFLTYFQNEAQLDKSGLPSDRFFAERPEGSVSTLKIQRTQQEDSAVYLCASSLGPNYSNQPQHFGDGTRLSIL.

This clonotype was seen only a few times. This chain uses TRBV20-1 with TRBJ1-5, with a tentative D call TRBD1 (6 bases). Germline loops: CDR1 DFQATT, CDR2 SNEGSKA (reference sequence). Trimming cost V 7 bases and J 0 bases, with 13 bases left between them. The CDR3 is made up of 14 amino acids. In nucleotides, the CDR3 is TGCAGTGTTCGGGGACACTATAGCAATCAGCCCCAGCATTTT. It specifies CSVRGHYSNQPQHF.

In its sample, this clonotype was seen a few times. The chain is built from TRBV5-1 and TRBJ1-1; D call uncertain. Trimming took 0 bases from V and 5 from J, leaving 14 bases between them. Germline V gene data show CDR1 as SGHRS and CDR2 as YFSETQ. This CDR3 is built from 15 residues. CDR3 loop: CASSLAASGLTEAFF. CDR3 nucleotide sequence: TGCGCCAGCAGCTTGGCTGCTTCGGGGTTAACTGAAGCTTTCTTT.

This clonotype is medium-sized (0.01 to 0.1%) by share. The chain is built from TRBV9 and TRBJ1-5; 7 bases are shared with TRBD1. V gave up 5 bases and J gave up 2 bases; unmatched junction bases: 4. The germline V gene has CDR1 SGDLS and CDR2 YYNGEE. CDR3 length: 14 amino acids. CDR3 protein: CASSQGVGNQPQHF. As DNA, the CDR3 is TGTGCCAGCAGTCAGGGGGTTGGCAATCAGCCCCAGCATTTT.

This clonotype was observed at least ten times. The V gene is TRBV11-2, the J gene TRBJ1-1, with no clear D. This CDR3 has 14 amino acids. With 3 bases removed from V and 1 base from J, the gap between germline ends came to 9 bases. Germline CDR1 reads SGHAT; CDR2 reads FQNNGV. The CDR3 loop is CASSLMTGNTEAFF. The CDR3 DNA sequence: TGTGCCAGCAGCTTGATGACGGGGAACACTGAAGCTTTCTTT.

V gene TRBV9 combines with J gene TRBJ2-5; TRBD2 matches at 11 bases. This CDR3 is built from 17 residues. Germline V lookup: CDR1 SGDLS, CDR2 YYNGEE. The junction had 8 bases not matched to a gene; V was cut back by 0 bases and J by 4 bases. In DNA form, the CDR3 reads TGTGCCAGCAGCGTAGGCTCAACTAGCGGGAGAGGAGAGACCCAGTACTTC. It codes for CASSVGSTSGRGETQYF. The variable domain in full, with the rest retrieved from reference TRBV9 and TRBJ2-5, is DSGVTQTPKHLITATGQRVTLRCSPRSGDLSVYWYQQSLDQGLQFLIQYYNGEERAKGNILERFSAQQFPDLHSELNLSSLELGDSALYFCASSVGSTSGRGETQYFGPGTRLLVL.

The rearrangement uses TRBV12-3 or TRBV12-4 and TRBJ2-7; D may be TRBD1 or TRBD2 (6 bases each). The CDR3 contains 14 residues. Between the trimmed V and J ends, which lost 3 bases and 2 bases, there was a span of 11 bases. Here the CDR3 reads CASSLRGQPYEQYF. CDR3 bases: TGTGCCAGCAGTTTGCGGGGACAACCCTACGAGCAGTACTTC.

The chain combines TRBV20-1 with TRBJ2-3; 13 bases are a match to TRBD2. This CDR3 spans 14 amino acids. V shed 6 bases and J 8 bases; nucleotides not matched to a gene: 8. The germline V gene has CDR1 DFQATT and CDR2 SNEGSKA (reference sequence). The CDR3 coding sequence is TGCAGTGCCCACCGGACTAGCGGGAGTCTTACGCAGTATTTT. This codes for CSAHRTSGSLTQYF.

This clonotype appeared a few times. The chain has TRBV12-3 or TRBV12-4 and TRBJ1-2, with TRBD1 identical over 7 bases. This CDR3 spans 11 amino acids. With V trimmed by 10 bases and J by 2 bases, 1 base remained unmatched. The CDR3 DNA sequence: TGTGCCACACAGGGGAACTATGGCTACACCTTC. Its translation is CATQGNYGYTF.

This clonotype occurred a few times. V and J are TRBV15 and TRBJ2-2, with 10 bases lining up with TRBD2. V trimming: 0 bases; J trimming: 3 bases; junction bases outside the gene matches: 7. The germline V gene encodes CDR1 LNHNV and CDR2 YYDKDF (reference sequence). This CDR3 region has 18 residues. CDR3 region: CATSRDVPGLAHTGELFF. Here the CDR3 DNA reads TGTGCCACCAGCAGAGATGTCCCGGGACTAGCGCACACCGGGGAGCTGTTTTTT.

The chain combines TRBV9 with TRBJ1-5; D not resolved. V was shortened by 0 bases and J by 0 bases, with 7 bases between the two germline ends. The V gene's germline CDR1 is SGDLS and CDR2 YYNGEE. The CDR3 runs to 15 residues. CDR3 DNA sequence: TGTGCCAGCAGCGTAGGCGGGCTTAGCAATCAGCCCCAGCATTTT. This encodes CASSVGGLSNQPQHF. Supplemented by reference TRBV9 and TRBJ1-5, the full variable domain reads DSGVTQTPKHLITATGQRVTLRCSPRSGDLSVYWYQQSLDQGLQFLIQYYNGEERAKGNILERFSAQQFPDLHSELNLSSLELGDSALYFCASSVGGLSNQPQHFGDGTRLSIL.

This clonotype was seen more than once but under ten times. The J gene is TRBJ2-1, the V gene TRBV29-1; D unresolved. V shed 7 bases and J shed 8 bases, with 12 bases lying between them. This CDR3 has 11 amino acids. Germline V CDR1 and CDR2: SQVTM, ANQGSEA. The CDR3 sequence is CSATPRDEQFF. CDR3 coding DNA: TGCAGCGCTACGCCTCGGGATGAGCAGTTCTTC.

This clonotype turned up a few times. V usage is TRBV5-1 and J usage is TRBJ2-7; D not certain. The CDR3 extends over 13 amino acids. V lost 2 bases and J lost 0, with 6 bases in between. The germline V gene encodes CDR1 SGHRS and CDR2 YFSETQ. CDR3 nucleotide sequence: TGCGCCAGCAGCTTTGGCAGCTCCTACGAGCAGTACTTC. Its protein is CASSFGSSYEQYF.

This clonotype was seen a handful of times. V and J are TRBV7-9 and TRBJ2-2; no clear D gene. This CDR3 contains 16 residues. V was shortened by 2 bases and J by 0 bases, with 10 bases between the two germline ends. Germline V gene lookup returns CDR1 SEHNR and CDR2 FQNEAQ (reference sequence). The CDR3 nucleotides read TGTGCCAGCAGCTTAACCCTACCCGCGAACACCGGGGAGCTGTTTTTT. It is translated as CASSLTLPANTGELFF.

The V gene is TRBV12-3 or TRBV12-4, the J gene TRBJ1-5, with a possible D match to TRBD1 (5 bases). The CDR3 extends over 15 amino acids. V shed 6 bases and J shed 1 base, with 13 bases lying between them. The CDR3 DNA is TGTGCCAGCAGCCTCCGGCAGGGAAGCAATCAGCCCCAGCATTTT. Protein sequence: CASSLRQGSNQPQHF.

The chain joins TRBV7-2 to TRBJ2-3, with TRBD2 matching over 9 bases. This CDR3 comprises 16 residues. V was clipped by 4 bases and J by 5 bases; unmatched bases: 10. From germline, CDR1 is SGHTA and CDR2 FQGNSA. The CDR3 spells CASSSDSGRWGDTQYF. Here the CDR3 DNA reads TGTGCCAGCAGCTCCGATAGCGGGAGATGGGGAGATACGCAGTATTTT. Combining the CDR3 with reference TRBV7-2 and TRBJ2-3 gives the whole variable domain GAGVSQSPSNKVTEKGKDVELRCDPISGHTALYWYRQSLGQGLEFLIYFQGNSAPDKSGLPSDRFSAERTGGSVSTLTIQRTQQEDSAVYLCASSSDSGRWGDTQYFGPGTRLTVL.

In this sample, this clonotype turned up many times. The chain links TRBV7-2 to TRBJ1-1, with a weak D call TRBD1 (6 bases). Per germline, CDR1 SGHTA and CDR2 FQGNSA. V lost 6 bases, J lost 4 bases, and 21 bases lay in between. CDR3 size: 16 residues. The CDR3 is CASSLLYRDVGTEAFF. The CDR3 DNA reads as TGTGCCAGCAGTCTTCTTTACAGGGATGTAGGCACTGAAGCTTTCTTT.

V usage is TRBV12-3 or TRBV12-4 and J usage is TRBJ1-5; D unclear. V was trimmed by 3 bases and J by 0 bases, leaving 3 bases between them. The CDR3 is made up of 13 amino acids. The CDR3 here is CASSFNSNQPQHF. As DNA, the CDR3 is TGTGCCAGCAGTTTCAATAGCAATCAGCCCCAGCATTTT.

The chain joins TRBV29-1 to TRBJ2-1; TRBD2 agrees at 11 bases. CDR1 and CDR2 (germline): SQVTM, ANQGSEA. The CDR3 is 13 residues long. Trimming took 5 bases from V and 6 from J; bases not matched to a gene: 3. The CDR3 loop reads CSVLAGGFNEQFF. The CDR3 coding sequence is TGCAGCGTTCTAGCGGGAGGATTCAATGAGCAGTTCTTC.